One sample yielded the 15 T cell receptor beta chains listed below, sequenced in a study of cytomegalovirus exposure and HLA in healthy donors (dated by TCRdb to 2015 to 2018). Library preparation used the immunoSEQ multiplex PCR assay. A mixture of 60 forward primers for TCR Vbeta segments and 13 reverse primers for TCR Jbeta segments was used in the multiplex PCR. Not all clones reach the TCRdb copy of this immuneACCESS table, which keeps in-frame sequences only. Checked studies attribute under half of the gap to unresolved V genes and leave the rest unexplained. The table for this sample lists about 110,000 clones; around three quarters of them were counted only once. 0.87% of the sample is in the top ten clones. Sequencing was carried out using PBMCs. All receptors come from a young woman in good health and CMV-seronegative.

This clone was observed a single time. The chain recombines TRBV13 with TRBJ1-3; D remains unclear. Trimming removed 2 bases from V and 4 bases from J, with 6 bases in between. The CDR3 is 13 amino acids. From germline, CDR1 is PRHDT and CDR2 FYEKMQ (reference sequence). The CDR3 region is CASSLNRGNTIYF. CDR3 nucleotide sequence: TGTGCCAGCAGCTTAAATCGGGGAAACACCATATATTTT.

The chain links TRBV4-1 to TRBJ2-7; 8 nucleotides align to TRBD2. CDR1 and CDR2 (germline): MGHRA, YSYEKL. CDR3 size: 17 residues. V was clipped by 0 bases and J by 2 bases; unmatched bases: 9. The CDR3 DNA reads TGCGCCAGCAGCCAAGATTCTCGTAGCGGGGCCGCCTACGAGCAGTACTTC. Its protein is CASSQDSRSGAAYEQYF.

The chain uses TRBV18 and TRBJ2-6, with 11 bases that match TRBD1. V shed 4 bases and J 2 bases; nucleotides not matched to a gene: 1. The CDR3 loop spans 16 amino acids. Per germline, CDR1 KGHSH and CDR2 LQKENI. The CDR3 reads CASSRTGGAGANVLTF. As DNA, the CDR3 is TGTGCCAGCTCACGGACAGGGGGCGCTGGGGCCAACGTCCTGACTTTC. The full variable domain, completed using reference TRBV18 and TRBJ2-6, is NAGVMQNPRHLVRRRGQEARLRCSPMKGHSHVYWYRQLPEEGLKFMVYLQKENIIDESGMPKERFSAEFPKEGPSILRIQQVVRGDSAAYFCASSRTGGAGANVLTFGAGSRLTVL.

The V call is TRBV27, the J call TRBJ1-1; tentatively, D is TRBD1 (5 bases). CDR1 and CDR2 from the germline V gene are MNHEY and SMNVEV (reference sequence). V gave up 5 bases and J gave up 8 bases, with 12 bases separating them. The CDR3 is made up of 12 amino acids. CDR3 in amino acids: CASSPRRGEAFF. The CDR3 region has the DNA TGTGCCAGCAGTCCTCGACGGGGGGAAGCTTTCTTT.

The J gene is TRBJ1-1, the V gene TRBV29-1; maybe TRBD1 (5 bases). V shed 7 bases and J shed 2 bases, with 17 bases lying between them. Germline loops: CDR1 SQVTM, CDR2 ANQGSEA. The CDR3 consists of 14 residues. The CDR3 DNA is TGCAGCGCCCTAGGCGACAGCCTTAACACTGAAGCTTTCTTT. It codes for CSALGDSLNTEAFF.

V and J are TRBV15 and TRBJ1-3; 7 bases match TRBD1. Germline values: CDR1 LNHNV, CDR2 YYDKDF (reference sequence). The CDR3 sequence is 18 residues long. With 3 bases clipped from V and 0 bases from J, the junction kept 11 bases outside the gene matches. Here the CDR3 DNA reads TGTGCCACCAGCAGTACAGGGGCCCCCGGGTTCTCTGGAAACACCATATATTTT. Protein: CATSSTGAPGFSGNTIYF.

The J gene is TRBJ1-4, the V gene TRBV19; D perhaps matches TRBD1 (6 bases). Germline loops: CDR1 LNHDA, CDR2 SQIVND (reference sequence). The CDR3 is 10 amino acids. Deletions cut 10 bases from V and 10 bases from J, with 10 bases between. The CDR3 region is CATLQGKLFF. CDR3 coding DNA: TGTGCCACGTTACAGGGAAAACTGTTTTTT.

J is TRBJ1-5 and V is TRBV15; D unclear. V was pared by 3 bases and J by 7 bases, with 10 bases between. Per the germline V gene, CDR1 is LNHNV and CDR2 is YYDKDF (reference sequence). The length of the CDR3 is 13 residues. Here the CDR3 reads CATSRGGSQPQHF. DNA of the CDR3: TGTGCCACCAGCAGGGGAGGAAGCCAGCCCCAGCATTTT.

This chain uses TRBV6-1 with TRBJ1-1; D might be TRBD1 (6 bases). V shed 11 bases and J shed 0 bases, with 13 bases lying between them. Germline CDR1 and CDR2: MNHNS and SASEGT. This CDR3 is built from 13 residues. The CDR3 region is CAAYDRMNTEAFF. CDR3 DNA sequence: TGTGCCGCTTACGACAGGATGAACACTGAAGCTTTCTTT.

The chain links TRBV18 to TRBJ1-1, with a weak D call TRBD1 (5 bases). The V end lost 1 base, the J end lost 3 bases, and 9 bases lay between the germline ends. Germline loops: CDR1 KGHSH, CDR2 LQKENI. There are 14 residues in the CDR3. As DNA, the CDR3 is TGTGCCAGCTCACCACTCGGAGGGGACACTGAAGCTTTCTTT. Translated: CASSPLGGDTEAFF.

This rearrangement joins TRBV4-3 to TRBJ1-2; unclear D gene. Trimming took 0 bases from V and 6 from J, leaving 20 bases between them. This CDR3 comprises 17 residues. Per the germline V gene, CDR1 is LGHNA and CDR2 is YSLEER. The CDR3 sequence is CASSQDHGRPGMNGYTF. In DNA form, the CDR3 reads TGCGCCAGCAGCCAAGATCACGGGCGCCCGGGAATGAATGGCTACACCTTC.

CDR3 loop: CASTEGGDTQYF. In DNA, the CDR3 is TGTGCCAGCACTGAGGGGGGGGATACGCAGTATTTT. The chain couples TRBV9 to TRBJ2-3, with a possible D match to TRBD2 (7 bases). V was pared by 6 bases and J by 6 bases, with 11 bases between. Germline CDR1 is SGDLS and CDR2 is YYNGEE. The CDR3 is 12 residues long.

The rearrangement uses TRBV5-4 and TRBJ2-1, with 13 bases lining up with TRBD2. V lost 4 bases, J lost 4 bases, and 5 bases stayed unmatched. Germline values: CDR1 SGHNT, CDR2 YYREEE (reference sequence). CDR3 length equals 16 residues. CDR3 in amino acids: CASSRGTSGTYNEQFF. CDR3 coding DNA: TGTGCCAGCAGCCGGGGGACTAGCGGGACGTACAATGAGCAGTTCTTC.

Here the CDR3 reads CASSGGTGGYTF. Here the CDR3 DNA reads TGTGCCAGCAGCGGAGGGACTGGCGGCTACACCTTC. The chain employs TRBV9 and TRBJ1-2; a weak D match, TRBD1 (5 bases). The CDR3 loop spans 12 amino acids. CDR1 and CDR2 from the germline V gene are SGDLS and YYNGEE. V lost 3 bases and J lost 8, with 11 bases in between.

V gene TRBV6-5 combines with J gene TRBJ2-1, with 11 bases lining up with TRBD2. V gave up 6 bases and J gave up 9 bases; unmatched junction bases: 4. The CDR3 covers 13 residues. Germline CDR1 and CDR2: MNHEY and SVGAGI. In nucleotides, the CDR3 is TGTGCCAGCAGCTTAGCGGGAGGGGGTGAGCAGTTCTTC. It encodes CASSLAGGGEQFF.